This T cell receptor (beta chain) was profiled in a study of T cell repertoires in aging, cancer and after chemotherapy. Whole-study context: Donor ages fell into six groups from 30 or younger up to 70 or older. The whole study produced a dataset of around 8.4 million TCR reads. Repeat sampling of healthy donors over several months to years showed clear clonal overlap.

TCR beta rearrangements were amplified from peripheral blood genomic DNA. By share, this clonotype ranks as medium-sized. What it binds is unknown. Multiplex touch-down PCR with TRB-A/B primers amplified rearranged V-D-J TRB sequences. TCRdb re-derived calls from the multiplex PCR reads in MiXCR, one entry per CDR3 protein. Found here are about 12,000 distinct CDR3 sequences, 31% of them singletons; the top ten hold about 9.5%. Study-level results: These repertoire data do not allow conclusions about immunological memory after chemotherapy.

The CDR3 is made up of 13 amino acids. Germline V CDR1 and CDR2: SQVTM, ANQGSEA. Trimming pared 5 bases from V and 8 bases from J, leaving 17 bases between. The receptor was isolated from a human donor in good health. The donor label of this sample is uncertain. V gene TRBV29-1 combines with J gene TRBJ2-3, with D possibly matching TRBD2 (6 bases). Sequenced input: blood. CDR3 sequence: CSVWRADRRTQYF. The CDR3 DNA sequence: TGCAGCGTTTGGAGGGCCGACAGACGTACGCAGTATTTT.